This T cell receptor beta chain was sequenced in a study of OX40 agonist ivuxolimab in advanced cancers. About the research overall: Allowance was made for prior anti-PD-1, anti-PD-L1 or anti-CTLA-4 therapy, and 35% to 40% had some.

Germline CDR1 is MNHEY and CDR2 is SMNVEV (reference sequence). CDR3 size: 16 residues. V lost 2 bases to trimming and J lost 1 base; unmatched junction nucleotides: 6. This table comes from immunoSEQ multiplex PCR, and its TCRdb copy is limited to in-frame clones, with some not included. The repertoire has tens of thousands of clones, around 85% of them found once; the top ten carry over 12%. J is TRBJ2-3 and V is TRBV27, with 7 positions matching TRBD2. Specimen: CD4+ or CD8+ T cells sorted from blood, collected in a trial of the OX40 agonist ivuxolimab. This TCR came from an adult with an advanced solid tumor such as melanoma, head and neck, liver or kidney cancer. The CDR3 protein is CASSLDREAGTDTQYF. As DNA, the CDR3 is TGTGCCAGCAGTTTAGACCGGGAGGCCGGCACAGATACGCAGTATTTT.